The clone carrying this TCR beta chain has only a few counts. Antigen specificity is unknown. Germline CDR1 reads SNHLY; CDR2 reads FYNNEI. The CDR3 covers 13 residues. V lost 2 bases and J 6 bases, leaving 8 bases between the germline ends. These data belong to a study of human T cells and chemical hapten exposure. Whole-study results and caveats: Healthy people's immune response may differ from that of the donors, who had alopecia.

In the original workflow: With a range of about 23,224 to 750,000, the median per sample was around 96,000 TCRs. TCRdb passed the RACE reads through MiXCR, listing each CDR3 protein once. The V and J calls shown here were made by TCRdb, not taken from the authors' results. The repertoire includes tens of thousands of distinct CDR3 sequences, about 6.6% of them detected once, and approximately 1.2% sits in the top ten. Specified time point: patch test 2, 6 weeks after DPC sensitization. Documented treatment: therapeutic diphenylcyclopropenone sensitization with weekly scalp DPC. Ahead of each patch test application, blood was drawn. Patients had alopecia, were aged 18 to 70, and were not pregnant.

The sequence derives from a woman aged 30 to 39 with alopecia areata. Some clones in this sample may be carry-over from other donors' samples. This chain uses TRBV2 with TRBJ1-5, with D unresolved. The sequenced sample was whole blood, obtained in connection with sensitization to the hapten diphenylcyclopropenone (DPC). The CDR3 DNA reads as TGTGCCAGCAGTGAAAACGCTGGTCAGCCCCAGCATTTT. This translates into CASSENAGQPQHF.